This TCR beta chain was sequenced in a study of patients and donors after allogeneic stem cell transplantation (dated by TCRdb to between 2020 and 2021). The CDR3 spans 15 residues, from the cysteine through the phenylalanine. The retained sequence is limited to the CDR3, 45 bases, with the frame set at the first base. Trimming costs V 0 bases and J 5 bases, and their ends lie 11 bases apart. The germline V gene (reference sequence) sets CDR1 to LNHNV and CDR2 to YYDKDF. This clonotype was picked up a small number of times. The antigen it recognizes is unknown. No much larger clone is present one base from it, and per-base qualities are unavailable. Library generation was performed with RT-PCR. TCRdb lists the instrument as NextSeq 550. The public reads were quality trimmed at Q25 with fastp and then assembled into clones with MiXCR by TCRdb, keeping productive beta chains. CDR3 protein duplicates are merged, each entry listing the most common genes and DNA. The sample has 920,000 or so distinct CDR3 sequences on record, approximately 19% of them singletons. The ten largest clones capture roughly 6% of the sample.

The sample taken for sequencing was blood, either unsorted or a sorted T cell fraction (not recorded which). Rearrangement joined TRBV15 to TRBJ1-5; TRBD1 is perhaps the D gene, given 6 matching bases. This TCR was recovered from a human donor who was either an allogeneic HSCT recipient or a stem cell or donor lymphocyte infusion donor (not recorded which). It is not recorded whose cells these are; they may come from a transplant donor. The DNA sequence follows: TGTGCCACCAGCAGAGATATCAGGGGCGATCAGCCCCAGCATTTT. The resulting protein is CATSRDIRGDQPQHF.